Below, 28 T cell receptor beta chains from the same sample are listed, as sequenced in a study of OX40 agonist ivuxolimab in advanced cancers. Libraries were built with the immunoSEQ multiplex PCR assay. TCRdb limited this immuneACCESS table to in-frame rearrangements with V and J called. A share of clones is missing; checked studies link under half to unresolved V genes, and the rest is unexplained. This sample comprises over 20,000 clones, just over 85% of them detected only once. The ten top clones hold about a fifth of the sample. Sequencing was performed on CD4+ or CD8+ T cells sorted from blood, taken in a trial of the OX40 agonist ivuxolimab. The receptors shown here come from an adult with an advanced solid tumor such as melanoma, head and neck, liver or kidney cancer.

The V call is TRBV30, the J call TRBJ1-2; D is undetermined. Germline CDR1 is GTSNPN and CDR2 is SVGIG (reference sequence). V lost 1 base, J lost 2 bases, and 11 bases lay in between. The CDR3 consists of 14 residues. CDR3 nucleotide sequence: TGTGCCTGGAGTGAGACATTCTTAAACTATGGCTACACCTTC. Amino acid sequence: CAWSETFLNYGYTF.

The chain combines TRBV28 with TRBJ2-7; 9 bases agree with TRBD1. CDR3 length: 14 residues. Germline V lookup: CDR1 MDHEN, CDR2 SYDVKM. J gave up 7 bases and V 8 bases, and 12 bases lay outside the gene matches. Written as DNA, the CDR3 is TGTGCCAGCCAGCGGAGACAGGGGGTTTTGGAGCAGTACTTC. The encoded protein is CASQRRQGVLEQYF.

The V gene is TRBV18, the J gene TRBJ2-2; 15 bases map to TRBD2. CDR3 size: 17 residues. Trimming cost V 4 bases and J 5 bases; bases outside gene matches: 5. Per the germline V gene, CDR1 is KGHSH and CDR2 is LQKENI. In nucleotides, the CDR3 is TGTGCCAGCTCACTCTTCGGGACTAGCGGGAGGACCGGGGAGCTGTTTTTT. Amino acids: CASSLFGTSGRTGELFF. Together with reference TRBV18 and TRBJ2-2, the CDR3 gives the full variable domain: NAGVMQNPRHLVRRRGQEARLRCSPMKGHSHVYWYRQLPEEGLKFMVYLQKENIIDESGMPKERFSAEFPKEGPSILRIQQVVRGDSAAYFCASSLFGTSGRTGELFFGEGSRLTVL.

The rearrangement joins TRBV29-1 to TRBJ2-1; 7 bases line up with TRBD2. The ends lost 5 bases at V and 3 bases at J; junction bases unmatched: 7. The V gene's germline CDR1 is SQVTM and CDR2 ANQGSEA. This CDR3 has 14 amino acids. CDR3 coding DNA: TGCAGCGTTTTTCTAGCGGAGCTCTACAATGAGCAGTTCTTC. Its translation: CSVFLAELYNEQFF.

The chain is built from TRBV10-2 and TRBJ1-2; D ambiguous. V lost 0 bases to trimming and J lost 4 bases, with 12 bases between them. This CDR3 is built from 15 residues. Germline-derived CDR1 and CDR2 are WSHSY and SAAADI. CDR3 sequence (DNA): TGCGCCAGCAGTGAGTCGAAGGCAGGCCTCTATGGCTACACCTTC. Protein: CASSESKAGLYGYTF.

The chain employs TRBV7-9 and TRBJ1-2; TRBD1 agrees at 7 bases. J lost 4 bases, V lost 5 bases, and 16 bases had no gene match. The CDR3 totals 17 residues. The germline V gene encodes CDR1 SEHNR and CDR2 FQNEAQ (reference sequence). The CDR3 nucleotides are TGTGCCAGCAGCACAACAGGGGCCCACCCGGGCGTCTATGGCTACACCTTC. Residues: CASSTTGAHPGVYGYTF. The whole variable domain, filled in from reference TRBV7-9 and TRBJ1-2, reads DTGVSQNPRHKITKRGQNVTFRCDPISEHNRLYWYRQTLGQGPEFLTYFQNEAQLEKSRLLSDRFSAERPKGSFSTLEIQRTEQGDSAMYLCASSTTGAHPGVYGYTFGSGTRLTVV.

For the CDR3, the DNA is TGTGCCTGGAGTCTGGTCGGCACAAGCACAGATACGCAGTATTTT. It translates to CAWSLVGTSTDTQYF. The chain combines TRBV30 with TRBJ2-3; D is unresolved. V was shortened by 2 bases and J by 0 bases, with 12 bases between the two germline ends. CDR1 is GTSNPN, CDR2 SVGIG, per germline (reference sequence). The CDR3 is 15 residues long.

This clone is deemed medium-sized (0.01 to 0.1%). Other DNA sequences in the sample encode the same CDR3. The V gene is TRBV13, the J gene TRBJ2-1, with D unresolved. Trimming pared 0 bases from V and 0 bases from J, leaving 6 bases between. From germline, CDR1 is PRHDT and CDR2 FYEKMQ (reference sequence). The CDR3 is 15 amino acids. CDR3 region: CASSLGQSSYNEQFF. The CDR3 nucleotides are TGTGCCAGCAGCTTAGGTCAAAGCTCCTACAATGAGCAGTTCTTC.

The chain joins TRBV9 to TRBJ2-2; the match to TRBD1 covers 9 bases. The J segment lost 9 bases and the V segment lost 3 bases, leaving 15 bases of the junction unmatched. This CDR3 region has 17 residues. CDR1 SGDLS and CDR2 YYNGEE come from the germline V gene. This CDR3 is CASSDYHPGQGARELFF. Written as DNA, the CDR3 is TGTGCCAGCAGCGATTACCACCCGGGACAGGGAGCCCGGGAGCTGTTTTTT.

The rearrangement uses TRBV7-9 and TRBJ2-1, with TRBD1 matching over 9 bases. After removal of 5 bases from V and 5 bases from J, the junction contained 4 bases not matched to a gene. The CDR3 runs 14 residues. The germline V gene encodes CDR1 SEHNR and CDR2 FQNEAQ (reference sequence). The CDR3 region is CASSTRTGDNEQFF. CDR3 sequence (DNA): TGTGCCAGCAGCACTCGGACAGGGGACAATGAGCAGTTCTTC.

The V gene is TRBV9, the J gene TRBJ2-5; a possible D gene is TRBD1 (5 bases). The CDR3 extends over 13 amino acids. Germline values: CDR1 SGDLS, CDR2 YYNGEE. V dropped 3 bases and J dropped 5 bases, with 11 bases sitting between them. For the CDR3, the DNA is TGTGCCAGCAGCGGGGGCGGTTTGGAGACCCAGTACTTC. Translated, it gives CASSGGGLETQYF.

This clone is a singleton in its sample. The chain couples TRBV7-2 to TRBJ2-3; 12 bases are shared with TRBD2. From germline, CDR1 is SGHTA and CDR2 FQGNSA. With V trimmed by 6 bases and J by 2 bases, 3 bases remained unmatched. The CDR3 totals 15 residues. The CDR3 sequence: CASSWTSGVTDTQYF. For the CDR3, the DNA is TGTGCCAGCAGTTGGACTAGCGGGGTCACAGATACGCAGTATTTT.

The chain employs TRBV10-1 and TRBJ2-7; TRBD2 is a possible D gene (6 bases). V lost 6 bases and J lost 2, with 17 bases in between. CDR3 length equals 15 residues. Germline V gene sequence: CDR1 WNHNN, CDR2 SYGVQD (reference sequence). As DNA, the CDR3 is TGCGCCAGCAGCGGCGGGGCAGGGAGTCCCTACGAGCAGTACTTC. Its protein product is CASSGGAGSPYEQYF.

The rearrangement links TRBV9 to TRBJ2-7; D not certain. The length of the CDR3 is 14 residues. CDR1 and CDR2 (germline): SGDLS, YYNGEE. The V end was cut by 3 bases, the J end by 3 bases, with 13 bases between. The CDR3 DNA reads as TGTGCCAGCAGCGCACCGGGCGGAAACTACGAGCAGTACTTC. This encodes CASSAPGGNYEQYF.

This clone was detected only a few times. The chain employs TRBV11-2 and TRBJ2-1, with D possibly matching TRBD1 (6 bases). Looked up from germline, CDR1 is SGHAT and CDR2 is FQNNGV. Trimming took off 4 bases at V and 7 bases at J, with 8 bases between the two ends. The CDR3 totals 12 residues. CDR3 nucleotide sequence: TGTGCCAGCAGCTCCACAGGGAATGAGCAGTTCTTC. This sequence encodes CASSSTGNEQFF.

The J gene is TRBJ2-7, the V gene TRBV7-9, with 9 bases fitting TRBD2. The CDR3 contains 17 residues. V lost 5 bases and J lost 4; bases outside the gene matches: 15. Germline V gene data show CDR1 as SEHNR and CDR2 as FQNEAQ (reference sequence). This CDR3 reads CASSTKGLAGSPYEQYF. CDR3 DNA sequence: TGTGCCAGCAGCACTAAGGGGCTAGCGGGATCACCTTACGAGCAGTACTTC.

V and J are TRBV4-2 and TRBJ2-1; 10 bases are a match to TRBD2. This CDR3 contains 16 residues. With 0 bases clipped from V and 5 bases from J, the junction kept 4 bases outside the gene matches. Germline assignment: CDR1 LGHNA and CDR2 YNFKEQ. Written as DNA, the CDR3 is TGTGCCAGCAGCCAAGATTGGCTAGCGGGGGACAATGAGCAGTTCTTC. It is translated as CASSQDWLAGDNEQFF.

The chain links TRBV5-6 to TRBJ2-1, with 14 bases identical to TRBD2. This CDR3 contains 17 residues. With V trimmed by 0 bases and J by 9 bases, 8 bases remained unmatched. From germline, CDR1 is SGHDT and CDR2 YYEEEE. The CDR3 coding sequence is TGTGCCAGCAGCTTGGCCGCGGGACTAGCGGGAGTGCGTGAGCAGTTCTTC. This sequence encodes CASSLAAGLAGVREQFF.

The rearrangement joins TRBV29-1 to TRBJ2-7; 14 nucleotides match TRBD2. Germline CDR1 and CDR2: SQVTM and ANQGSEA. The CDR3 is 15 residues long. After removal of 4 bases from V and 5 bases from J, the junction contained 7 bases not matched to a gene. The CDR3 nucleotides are TGCAGCGTTGCGACAACGGGACTAGCGGGGGACGAGCAGTACTTC. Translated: CSVATTGLAGDEQYF.

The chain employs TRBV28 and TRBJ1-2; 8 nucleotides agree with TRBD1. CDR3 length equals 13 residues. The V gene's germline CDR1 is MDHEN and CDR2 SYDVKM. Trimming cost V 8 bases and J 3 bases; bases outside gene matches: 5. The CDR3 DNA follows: TGTGCCAGCGCCGTGACAGGGGACTATGGCTACACCTTC. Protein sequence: CASAVTGDYGYTF.

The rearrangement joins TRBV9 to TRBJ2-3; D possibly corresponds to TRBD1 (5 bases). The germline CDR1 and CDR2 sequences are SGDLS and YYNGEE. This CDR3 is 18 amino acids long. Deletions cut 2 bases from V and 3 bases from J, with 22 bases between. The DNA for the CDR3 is TGTGCCAGCAGCGTTAGGTCAGGGCAGGCGTACGGGACAGATACGCAGTATTTT. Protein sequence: CASSVRSGQAYGTDTQYF.

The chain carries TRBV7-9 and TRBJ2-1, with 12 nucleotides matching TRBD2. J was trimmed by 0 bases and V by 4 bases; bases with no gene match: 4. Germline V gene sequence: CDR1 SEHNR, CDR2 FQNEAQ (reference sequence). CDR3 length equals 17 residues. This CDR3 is CASSSGTSGRSYNEQFF. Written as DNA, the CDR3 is TGTGCCAGCAGCTCGGGGACTAGCGGGCGCTCCTACAATGAGCAGTTCTTC. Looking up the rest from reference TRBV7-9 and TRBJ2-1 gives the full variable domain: DTGVSQNPRHKITKRGQNVTFRCDPISEHNRLYWYRQTLGQGPEFLTYFQNEAQLEKSRLLSDRFSAERPKGSFSTLEIQRTEQGDSAMYLCASSSGTSGRSYNEQFFGPGTRLTVL.

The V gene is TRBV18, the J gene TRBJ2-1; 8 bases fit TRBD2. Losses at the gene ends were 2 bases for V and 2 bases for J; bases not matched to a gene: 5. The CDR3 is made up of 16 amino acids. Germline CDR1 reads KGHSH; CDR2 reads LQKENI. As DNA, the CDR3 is TGTGCCAGCTCACCAGAGGTAGCGGGGACCTACAATGAGCAGTTCTTC. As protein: CASSPEVAGTYNEQFF.

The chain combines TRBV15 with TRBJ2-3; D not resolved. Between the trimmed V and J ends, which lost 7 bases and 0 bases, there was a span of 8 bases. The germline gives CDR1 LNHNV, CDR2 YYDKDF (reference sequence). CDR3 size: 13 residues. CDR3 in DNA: TGTGCCACCACAACAAAAAGCACAGATACGCAGTATTTT. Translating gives CATTTKSTDTQYF.

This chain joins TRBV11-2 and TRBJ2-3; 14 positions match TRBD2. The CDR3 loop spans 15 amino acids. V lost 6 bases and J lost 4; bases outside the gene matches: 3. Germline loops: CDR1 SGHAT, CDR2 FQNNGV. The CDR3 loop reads CASRTSGGAADTQYF. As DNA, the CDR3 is TGTGCCAGCAGGACTAGCGGGGGGGCGGCAGATACGCAGTATTTT.

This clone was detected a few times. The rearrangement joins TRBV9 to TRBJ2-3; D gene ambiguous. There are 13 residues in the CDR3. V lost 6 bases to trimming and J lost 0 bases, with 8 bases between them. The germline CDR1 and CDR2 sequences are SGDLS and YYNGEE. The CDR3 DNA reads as TGTGCCAGCACCATGTCTAGCACAGATACGCAGTATTTT. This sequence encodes CASTMSSTDTQYF.

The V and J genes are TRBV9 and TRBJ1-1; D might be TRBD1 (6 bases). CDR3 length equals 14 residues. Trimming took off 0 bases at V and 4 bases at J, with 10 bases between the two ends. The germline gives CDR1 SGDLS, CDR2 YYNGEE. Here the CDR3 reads CASSVAGAGTEAFF. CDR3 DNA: TGTGCCAGCAGCGTAGCAGGGGCAGGCACTGAAGCTTTCTTT.

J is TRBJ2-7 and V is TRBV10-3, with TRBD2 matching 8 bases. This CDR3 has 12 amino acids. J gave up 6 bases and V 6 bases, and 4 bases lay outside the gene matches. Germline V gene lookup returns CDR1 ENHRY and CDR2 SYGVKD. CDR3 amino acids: CAIRAGAFEQYF. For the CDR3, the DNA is TGTGCCATCAGAGCGGGAGCATTCGAGCAGTACTTC.